This T cell receptor (beta chain) was found in a study of shared clonotypes between healthy human individuals. Study details: Three CD4 naive, three CD4 memory, two CD8 naive and one CD8 memory plate were used per donor.

Sequencing used immunoSEQ multiplex PCR; TCRdb keeps in-frame clones, though not all of them. The sample yields millions of clones, roughly 92% seen once. Only Caucasian adults living in Nashville, Tennessee served as donors. The sequence was collected from a young man in good health. The specimen sequenced was naive CD4+ T cells sorted from blood. Subset: CD45RA+ positively selected.

This CDR3 is CASSRLGSTDTQYF. The CDR3 bases are TGCGCCAGCAGCCGACTAGGTAGCACAGATACGCAGTATTTT. The chain has TRBV5-1 and TRBJ2-3; D is possibly TRBD2 (6 bases). CDR3 length equals 14 residues. The germline gives CDR1 SGHRS, CDR2 YFSETQ. V was trimmed by 4 bases and J by 0 bases, leaving 9 bases between them.